These T cell receptor beta chains were read from a single sample in a study of early T cells in non-severe SARS-CoV-2 infection. TCRdb independently ran MiXCR on the 5' RACE reads; one entry per CDR3 protein. The data show more than 55,000 distinct CDR3 sequences, around 5.7% seen once. This sample comprised whole blood, obtained at baseline. These receptors all stem from an adult who was a healthcare worker with PCR-confirmed SARS-CoV-2 infection or an uninfected control (not recorded which). Each CDR3 is given with its conserved first and last residue. A D gene is named only where the DNA matches it firmly. Size is stated for part of the rows, as once, few or many counts, or as a class when the clone is expanded.

d_gene	j_gene	abundance	v_gene	CDR3aa	CDR3nt
.	TRBJ1-5	.	TRBV20-1	CSARVPGTNQPQHF	TGCAGTGCTAGAGTCCCGGGAACCAATCAGCCCCAGCATTTT
.	TRBJ2-1	.	TRBV28	CASSGMGRLPTNEQSF	TGTGCCAGCAGCGGCATGGGACGTCTACCGACCAATGAGCAGTCCTTC
.	TRBJ2-7	many	TRBV6-1	CASSDSGEVYEQYF	TGTGCCAGCAGTGACTCAGGGGAGGTCTACGAGCAGTACTTC
.	TRBJ2-5	many	TRBV3-1	CASSPPTGTRQETQYF	TGTGCCAGCAGCCCCCCGACCGGGACAAGGCAAGAGACCCAGTACTTC
TRBD1	TRBJ2-7	many	TRBV11-2	CASRRDRAGEQYF	TGTGCCAGCCGCCGGGACAGGGCGGGGGAGCAGTACTTC
TRBD1	TRBJ2-6	many	TRBV5-1	CASYVAPGTGGANVLTF	TGCGCCAGTTACGTTGCCCCCGGGACAGGTGGGGCCAACGTCCTGACTTTC
.	TRBJ1-1	many	TRBV12-3/TRBV12-4	CASSVVGAGTEAFF	TGTGCCAGCAGTGTCGTAGGGGCCGGGACTGAAGCTTTCTTT
TRBD2	TRBJ2-3	few	TRBV6-6	CASSLTRGGLVDTQYF	TGTGCCAGCAGCCTTACCCGGGGGGGGCTAGTAGATACGCAGTATTTT
.	TRBJ2-5	few	TRBV7-2	CASSLNPGVETQYF	TGTGCCAGCAGCTTAAACCCGGGAGTAGAGACCCAGTACTTC
.	TRBJ2-3	.	TRBV6-1	CASTPGHPTDTQYF	TGTGCCAGCACCCCAGGGCATCCCACAGATACGCAGTATTTT
.	TRBJ2-5	few	TRBV5-1	CASSPVETQYF	TGCGCCAGCAGCCCCGTAGAGACCCAGTACTTC
TRBD1	TRBJ1-2	many	TRBV7-6	CASSLGQGTNYGYTF	TGTGCCAGCAGCTTAGGACAGGGAACAAACTATGGCTACACCTTC
.	TRBJ2-1	few	TRBV11-2	CASSAGWNEQFF	TGTGCCAGCAGCGCCGGGTGGAATGAGCAGTTCTTC
.	TRBJ2-1	.	TRBV9	CASSVLPKADEQFF	TGTGCCAGCAGCGTACTGCCGAAGGCAGATGAGCAGTTCTTC
.	TRBJ2-5	many	TRBV20-1	CSARRETQYF	TGCAGTGCTAGAAGAGAGACCCAGTACTTC
TRBD2	TRBJ2-5	many	TRBV13	CASSPSGRAKETQYF	TGTGCCAGCAGCCCCAGCGGGAGGGCCAAAGAGACCCAGTACTTC
.	TRBJ2-7	many	TRBV20-1	CSARLTGSIGHYEQYF	TGCAGTGCTAGACTTACAGGGTCGATCGGCCACTACGAGCAGTACTTC
.	TRBJ2-4	few	TRBV7-2	CASSLAGSQNIQYF	TGTGCCAGCAGCTTAGCAGGTTCCCAAAACATTCAGTACTTC
.	TRBJ1-1	many	TRBV20-1	CSARNTGSIEAFF	TGCAGTGCTAGAAATACAGGGAGTATTGAAGCTTTCTTT
.	TRBJ2-5	.	TRBV20-1	CSATPGAIQETQYF	TGCAGTGCTACCCCAGGGGCGATCCAAGAGACCCAGTACTTC
TRBD1	TRBJ1-3	.	TRBV10-2	CASRTGGIGGNTIYF	TGCGCCAGCAGGACAGGGGGCATTGGGGGAAACACCATATATTTT
.	TRBJ2-7	.	TRBV29-1	CSGRMGYEQYF	TGCAGCGGCCGGATGGGGTACGAGCAGTACTTC
TRBD2	TRBJ2-1	few	TRBV10-3	CAISESMTSGRSSYNEQFF	TGTGCCATCAGTGAGTCGATGACTAGCGGGAGGAGCTCCTACAATGAGCAGTTCTTC
TRBD2	TRBJ2-3	many	TRBV20-1	CSARVVSSGSTDTQYF	TGCAGTGCTAGGGTAGTGTCTAGCGGGAGTACAGATACGCAGTATTTT
.	TRBJ1-1	few	TRBV3-1	CASSQVGGREAFF	TGTGCCAGCAGCCAAGTGGGGGGCAGAGAAGCTTTCTTT
.	TRBJ1-1	many	TRBV18	CASSPRGNTEAFF	TGTGCCAGCTCACCACGGGGTAACACTGAAGCTTTCTTT
.	TRBJ2-7	.	TRBV28	CASSFNTPYEQYF	TGTGCCAGCAGTTTTAACACTCCCTACGAGCAGTACTTC
TRBD2	TRBJ2-7	few	TRBV28	CASSDSGSFDEQYF	TGTGCCAGCAGTGACAGCGGGAGTTTCGACGAGCAGTACTTC
.	TRBJ1-1	many	TRBV12-3/TRBV12-4	CALRGGGNTEAFF	TGTGCACTAAGGGGAGGGGGGAACACTGAAGCTTTCTTT
.	TRBJ2-1	.	TRBV24-1	CATRGGEYNEQFF	TGTGCCACCAGGGGTGGTGAATACAATGAGCAGTTCTTC
.	TRBJ1-2	many	TRBV4-3	CASSQDQGPYGYTF	TGCGCCAGCAGCCAAGATCAGGGACCCTATGGCTACACCTTC
.	TRBJ1-4	many	TRBV12-3/TRBV12-4	CASRPWGQIDEKLFF	TGTGCCAGCAGGCCATGGGGGCAAATAGACGAAAAACTGTTTTTT
TRBD1	TRBJ1-1	many	TRBV5-6	CASSRADRGSNTEAFF	TGTGCCAGCAGTCGGGCGGACAGGGGGTCCAACACTGAAGCTTTCTTT